The 8 T cell receptor beta chains given below trace back to one sample, sequenced in a study of cytomegalovirus exposure and HLA in healthy donors. A multiplex PCR was run with 60 Vbeta primers and 13 Jbeta primers. Produced via immunoSEQ multiplex PCR; TCRdb's table is partial and in-frame only. Seen here are 110,000 to 150,000 clones, roughly 73% observed once, and the top ten hold approximately 15%. The sample was PBMCs. These receptors all stem from a human donor in good health.

This clone has a handful of counts. One end of the junction does not line up with germline, which may come from a read error. V usage is TRBV7-2 and J usage is TRBJ2-7; the match to TRBD2 covers 9 bases. Germline V gene lookup returns CDR1 SGHTA and CDR2 FQGNSA. This CDR3 spans 15 amino acids. In DNA form, the CDR3 reads TGTGCCAGCAGCTTATTGGGTGCTAGCGGGAATGGTTGGAACTTC. Translating gives CASSLLGASGNGWNF.

This clone was seen a handful of times. The V call is TRBV5-8, the J call TRBJ2-5, with no clear D. The J call may be faulty, since TRBJ2-7 better matches the DNA end. CDR3 length: 15 amino acids. CDR1 is SGHTS and CDR2 is YDEGEE in the germline V gene. The CDR3 DNA reads TGTGCCAGCAGCTTGGGCCCAGGTGGCTCCTACGAGCAGTACTTC. Translation: CASSLGPGGSYEQYF.

This chain links TRBV29-1 with TRBJ2-5; D is uncertain. From germline, CDR1 is SQVTM and CDR2 ANQGSEA. The CDR3 is made up of 12 amino acids. With 3 bases removed from V and 5 bases from J, the gap between germline ends came to 10 bases. CDR3 sequence reads: CSVEIIRETQYF. The CDR3 DNA follows: TGCAGCGTTGAGATCATCAGGGAGACCCAGTACTTC.

The rearrangement uses TRBV7-8 and TRBJ2-5, with D unclear. The V end lost 3 bases, the J end lost 4 bases, and 18 bases lay between the germline ends. The V gene's germline CDR1 is SGHVS and CDR2 FQNEAQ. CDR3 length: 16 amino acids. The CDR3: CASSFPGPTVGETQYF. The CDR3 nucleotides read TGTGCCAGCAGCTTCCCGGGTCCCACCGTAGGAGAGACCCAGTACTTC. Using reference TRBV7-8 and TRBJ2-5 for the parts outside the CDR3, the full variable domain is GAGVSQSPRYKVAKRGQDVALRCDPISGHVSLFWYQQALGQGPEFLTYFQNEAQLDKSGLPSDRFFAERPEGSVSTLKIQRTQQEDSAVYLCASSFPGPTVGETQYFGPGTRLLVL.

This chain connects TRBV11-2 to TRBJ2-1, with 15 bases matching TRBD2. CDR1 is SGHAT, CDR2 FQNNGV, per germline. This CDR3 has 17 residues. Unmatched junction bases numbered 8, after V lost 1 base and J lost 10 bases. The CDR3 loop is CASSLAPGLAGGGEQFF. The CDR3 nucleotides read TGTGCCAGCAGCTTAGCCCCGGGACTAGCGGGAGGTGGAGAGCAGTTCTTC.

The chain has TRBV14 and TRBJ1-1; possibly TRBD1 for D (5 bases). The CDR3 extends over 15 amino acids. CDR1 and CDR2 from the germline V gene are SGHDN and FVKESK. Trimming removed 2 bases at V and 11 bases at J, with 21 bases between. CDR3: CASSQLGGARAGAFF. The DNA for the CDR3 is TGTGCCAGCAGCCAATTAGGTGGGGCTAGGGCAGGGGCTTTCTTT.

This chain uses TRBV2 with TRBJ2-2; no definite D call. Per the germline V gene, CDR1 is SNHLY and CDR2 is FYNNEI. The CDR3 has 11 residues. V was clipped by 7 bases and J by 6 bases, with 6 bases between them. The chain's CDR3 is CASILSGELFF. The CDR3 DNA is TGTGCCAGCATCCTTTCCGGGGAGCTGTTTTTT.

As regards this clone: Other DNA sequences in the sample encode the same CDR3. V usage is TRBV2 and J usage is TRBJ1-5; D gene ambiguous. The CDR3 spans 13 residues. V lost 4 bases to trimming and J lost 4 bases, with 8 bases between them. The germline CDR1 and CDR2 sequences are SNHLY and FYNNEI. The CDR3 DNA reads as TGTGCCAGCAGTGTAAGCCGAAATCAGCCCCAGCATTTT. Its protein product is CASSVSRNQPQHF. The whole variable domain, filled in from reference TRBV2 and TRBJ1-5, reads EPEVTQTPSHQVTQMGQEVILRCVPISNHLYFYWYRQILGQKVEFLVSFYNNEISEKSEIFDDQFSVERPDGSNFTLKIRSTKLEDSAMYFCASSVSRNQPQHFGDGTRLSIL.